Sequencing of this T cell receptor (beta chain) was carried out in a study of shared clonotypes between healthy human individuals. Produced via immunoSEQ multiplex PCR; TCRdb's table is partial and in-frame only. The sample has over a million clones, under 99% seen once; the top ten hold 0.45%. Sequencing used naive CD4+ T cells sorted from blood. Subset here: CD45RA+ positively selected. The sequence was obtained from a man aged 30 to 45 in good health.

CDR3 bases: TGTGCCAGCAGCGTACTGAGTAACACTGAAGCTTTCTTT. The encoded protein is CASSVLSNTEAFF. The chain links TRBV9 to TRBJ1-1, with unresolved D. Germline CDR1 SGDLS, CDR2 YYNGEE. The CDR3 loop spans 13 amino acids. The V end was cut by 1 base, the J end by 2 bases, with 6 bases between.